A single sample gave rise to the 13 T cell receptor beta chains below, sequenced in a study of blood T cell repertoires in COVID-19. The assay was immunoSEQ multiplex PCR, and TCRdb's table has in-frame clones only and misses some. The profile shows 97,000 or so clones, approximately 84% of them singletons. Sequencing was carried out using peripheral blood. The origin of the receptors is a man aged 40-55 years with active or convalescent COVID-19.

The J gene is TRBJ1-3, the V gene TRBV19, with D uncertain. V lost 7 bases to trimming and J lost 2 bases, with 12 bases between them. CDR1 is LNHDA and CDR2 is SQIVND in the germline V gene (reference sequence). The CDR3 extends over 14 amino acids. This CDR3 reads CASTREAAGNTIYF. The CDR3 DNA is TGTGCCAGTACCCGAGAGGCTGCTGGAAACACCATATATTTT.

For the CDR3, the DNA is TGTGCCAGCAGCTTAGAGCAGGGGCGGACTAATGAAAAACTGTTTTTT. Protein: CASSLEQGRTNEKLFF. V is TRBV7-2 and J is TRBJ1-4; TRBD1 is a possible D gene (6 bases). Germline V gene lookup returns CDR1 SGHTA and CDR2 FQGNSA. This CDR3 comprises 16 residues. V shed 1 base and J shed 2 bases, with 11 bases lying between them.

The chain has TRBV19 and TRBJ1-5; TRBD1 might be the D (6 bases). V lost 3 bases, J lost 4 bases, and 13 bases lay in between. This CDR3 contains 15 residues. Looked up from germline, CDR1 is LNHDA and CDR2 is SQIVND (reference sequence). In DNA form, the CDR3 reads TGTGCCAGTAGTATGATTAGGCAGGGGAATCAGCCCCAGCATTTT. Its protein is CASSMIRQGNQPQHF.

V usage is TRBV29-1 and J usage is TRBJ1-4, with 10 bases matching TRBD1. The ends lost 6 bases at V and 8 bases at J; junction bases unmatched: 6. CDR3 length: 13 residues. The germline V gene has CDR1 SQVTM and CDR2 ANQGSEA. CDR3 region: CSVGTGAPEKLFF. CDR3 DNA: TGCAGCGTGGGGACAGGGGCGCCAGAAAAACTGTTTTTT.

This clone appeared a few times. The J gene is TRBJ2-2, the V gene TRBV3-1 (or the pseudogene TRBV3-2); 8 nucleotides match TRBD1. Germline V gives CDR1 LGHDT, CDR2 YNNKEL (reference sequence). The junction had 13 bases not matched to a gene; V was cut back by 3 bases and J by 1 base. This CDR3 comprises 19 residues. The CDR3 DNA sequence: TGTGCCAGCAGCCAGGTCGCTCCCGGGACAGGAGGGAACACCGGGGAGCTGTTTTTT. It is translated as CASSQVAPGTGGNTGELFF.

The V gene is TRBV14, the J gene TRBJ2-3; TRBD1 might be the D (6 bases). Trimming stripped 1 base from V and 5 bases from J, with 13 bases between. This CDR3 region has 15 residues. Germline CDR1 is SGHDN and CDR2 is FVKESK. The CDR3 region has the DNA TGTGCCAGCAGCCAAGGGGAGCTCAGGGGAGATACGCAGTATTTT. Translation: CASSQGELRGDTQYF.

In its sample, this clone was seen once. The DNA for the CDR3 is TGTGCCAGCAGTGATCTATCCGGGGGGGTCCAAGAGACCCAGTACTTC. It codes for CASSDLSGGVQETQYF. The chain recombines TRBV6-4 with TRBJ2-5, with 8 bases that match TRBD2. J was trimmed by 1 base and V by 3 bases; bases with no gene match: 7. CDR1 is MRHNA, CDR2 SNTAGT, per germline. This CDR3 has 16 amino acids.

This clone was recorded only once. The chain employs TRBV7-3 and TRBJ1-6; the D gene is possibly TRBD1 (5 bases). The V gene's germline CDR1 is SGHTA and CDR2 FQGTGA. This CDR3 spans 15 amino acids. V was trimmed by 4 bases and J by 9 bases, leaving 16 bases between them. The CDR3 coding sequence is TGTGCCAGCAGCTCCGAGGGGACTACACTTTCACCCCTCCACTTT. Translation gives CASSSEGTTLSPLHF.

A few counts support this clone. This chain uses TRBV3-1 (or the pseudogene TRBV3-2) with TRBJ1-3, with a possible D match to TRBD1 (5 bases). Germline V gene lookup returns CDR1 LGHDT and CDR2 YNNKEL (reference sequence). V dropped 1 base and J dropped 0 bases, with 10 bases sitting between them. The CDR3 consists of 16 residues. The CDR3 DNA follows: TGTGCCAGCAGCCAAGGGTGGGGGGGCTCTGGAAACACCATATATTTT. Amino acids: CASSQGWGGSGNTIYF.

The chain carries TRBV7-9 and TRBJ1-1; possible D gene TRBD1, 5 bases. The CDR3 runs to 17 residues. V lost 2 bases and J 0 bases, leaving 16 bases between the germline ends. The germline V gene encodes CDR1 SEHNR and CDR2 FQNEAQ (reference sequence). For the CDR3, the DNA is TGTGCCAGCAGCTTATCAGGGTACGGGTTTATGAACACTGAAGCTTTCTTT. As protein: CASSLSGYGFMNTEAFF. Looking up the rest from reference TRBV7-9 and TRBJ1-1 gives the full variable domain: DTGVSQNPRHKITKRGQNVTFRCDPISEHNRLYWYRQTLGQGPEFLTYFQNEAQLEKSRLLSDRFSAERPKGSFSTLEIQRTEQGDSAMYLCASSLSGYGFMNTEAFFGQGTRLTVV.

This chain connects TRBV7-3 to TRBJ1-2; no firm D call. The CDR3 length is 15 residues. Trimming pared 5 bases from V and 8 bases from J, leaving 21 bases between. Germline V lookup: CDR1 SGHTA, CDR2 FQGTGA. The CDR3 bases are TGTGCCAGCAGCCCTGACGGATCGGGAGGCTTCGGCTACACCTTC. It translates to CASSPDGSGGFGYTF. Variable domain in full (rest from reference TRBV7-3 and TRBJ1-2): GAGVSQTPSNKVTEKGKYVELRCDPISGHTALYWYRQSLGQGPEFLIYFQGTGAADDSGLPNDRFFAVRPEGSVSTLKIQRTERGDSAVYLCASSPDGSGGFGYTFGSGTRLTVV.

The J gene is TRBJ2-7, the V gene TRBV7-2; TRBD1 matches 7 bases. The CDR3 is made up of 14 amino acids. Germline-derived CDR1 and CDR2 are SGHTA and FQGNSA. The V segment lost 4 bases and the J segment 4 bases; nucleotides outside the gene matches: 7. The CDR3 coding sequence is TGTGCCAGCAGCTCATGGGACAGTTCTTACGAGCAGTACTTC. The encoded protein is CASSSWDSSYEQYF.

This clone was recorded only once. V is TRBV7-6 and J is TRBJ2-5; D is uncertain. Germline V gene sequence: CDR1 SGHVS, CDR2 FNYEAQ. Trimming left V 0 bases short and J 2 bases short, with 13 bases between. The CDR3 loop spans 16 amino acids. The CDR3 here is CASSLAWAGQQETQYF. CDR3 DNA sequence: TGTGCCAGCAGCTTAGCTTGGGCAGGCCAACAAGAGACCCAGTACTTC.